This T cell receptor beta chain was obtained from a study of CD8 T cells in ankylosing spondylitis. Study-wide results and limits: Ankylosing spondylitis blood seemed to carry a telltale TCR beta motif made of about 8 highly homologous variants.

Comments on this clonotype: The antigen is not known.

As the method for making TCR beta libraries, quantitative 5'-RACE with molecular barcodes was used. MiXCR, run by TCRdb on the 5' RACE reads, gives a single entry per CDR3 protein. The sample includes some 840,000 distinct CDR3 sequences, about an eighth seen only once; the top ten take about 0.5%. Trimming shortened V by 5 bases and J by 4 bases, and 18 bases separated the two germline ends. Germline V gives CDR1 SGHAT, CDR2 FQNNGV. CDR3 size: 15 residues. The V gene is TRBV11-2, the J gene TRBJ2-7; D is unresolved. The sequenced sample consisted of blood, either unsorted or a sorted T cell fraction (not recorded which). This TCR came from a male donor with ankylosing spondylitis. The CDR3 coding sequence is TGTGCCAGCAGCCCAGCCGCCCGACTCCGGTACGAGCAGTACTTC. The encoded protein is CASSPAARLRYEQYF.